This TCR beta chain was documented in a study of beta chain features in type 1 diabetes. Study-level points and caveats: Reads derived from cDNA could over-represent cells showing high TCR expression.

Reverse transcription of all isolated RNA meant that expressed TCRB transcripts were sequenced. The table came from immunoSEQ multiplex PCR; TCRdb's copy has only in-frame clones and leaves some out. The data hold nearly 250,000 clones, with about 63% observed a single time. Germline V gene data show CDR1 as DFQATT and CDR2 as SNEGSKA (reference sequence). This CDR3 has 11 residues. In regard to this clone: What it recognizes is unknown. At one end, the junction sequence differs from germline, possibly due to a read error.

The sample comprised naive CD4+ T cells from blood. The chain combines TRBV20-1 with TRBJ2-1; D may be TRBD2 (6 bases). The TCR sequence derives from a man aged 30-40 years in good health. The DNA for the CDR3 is TGCAGTGCTAGAGATCGACTAGACCAGATCTTC. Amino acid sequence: CSARDRLDQIF.